The clone carrying this T cell receptor (beta chain) is medium-sized by share. The data were taken from a study of T cells in Graves' hyperthyroidism and ophthalmopathy. From germline, CDR1 is ENHRY and CDR2 SYGVKD. Between the trimmed V and J ends, which lost 8 bases and 1 base, there was a span of 14 bases. This CDR3 comprises 14 residues. Authors of the study amplified TCR beta CDR3 regions from RNA transcripts. HTBI primers were employed in a first-round RT-PCR of the TCR CDR3. TCRdb independently ran MiXCR on the multiplex PCR reads; one entry per CDR3 protein. The data contain tens of thousands of distinct CDR3 sequences, roughly 51% of them seen just once; the ten biggest clones take up 34%.

The rearrangement joins TRBV10-3 to TRBJ1-2, with TRBD1 as a possible D gene (6 bases). This TCR was sampled from a man between 18 and 29 years old with Graves' hyperthyroidism. Material: peripheral blood or thyroid tissue (not recorded which). The CDR3 region has the DNA TGTGCCATCTCGGCAGGGGCCGTTAACTATGGCTACACCTTC. This codes for CAISAGAVNYGYTF.